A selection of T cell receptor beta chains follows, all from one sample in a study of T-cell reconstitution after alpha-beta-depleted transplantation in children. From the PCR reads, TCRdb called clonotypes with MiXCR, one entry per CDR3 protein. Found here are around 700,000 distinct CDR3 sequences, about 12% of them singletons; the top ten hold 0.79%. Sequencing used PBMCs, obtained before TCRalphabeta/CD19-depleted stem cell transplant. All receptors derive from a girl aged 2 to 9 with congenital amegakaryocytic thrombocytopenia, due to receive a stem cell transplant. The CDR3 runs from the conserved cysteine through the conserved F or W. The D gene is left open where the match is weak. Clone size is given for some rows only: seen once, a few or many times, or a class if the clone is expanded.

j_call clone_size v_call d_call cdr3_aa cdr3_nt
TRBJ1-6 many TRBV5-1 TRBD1 CASSDRDRNSPLHF TGCGCCAGCAGCGACCGGGACAGAAATTCACCCCTCCACTTT
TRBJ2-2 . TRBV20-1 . CSAPGQFSGTVNTGELFF TGCAGTGCTCCGGGACAGTTTAGCGGGACAGTTAACACCGGGGAGCTGTTTTTT
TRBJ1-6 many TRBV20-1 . CSARAAGSSPLHF TGCAGTGCTAGAGCGGCGGGAAGCTCACCCCTCCACTTT
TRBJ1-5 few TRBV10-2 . CASRQGGWSNQPQHF TGCGCCAGCAGACAGGGCGGGTGGTCAAATCAGCCCCAGCATTTT
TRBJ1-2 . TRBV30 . CAWTLGADYGYTF TGTGCCTGGACACTGGGAGCAGACTATGGCTACACCTTC
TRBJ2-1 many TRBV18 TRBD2 CASSPRTSGNNEQFF TGCGCCAGCAGCCCTAGGACTAGCGGCAACAATGAGCAGTTCTTC
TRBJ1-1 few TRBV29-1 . CSVNPSGNTEAFF TGCAGCGTTAACCCCTCAGGGAACACTGAAGCTTTCTTT
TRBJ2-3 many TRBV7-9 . CASSLVVSYGGADTQYF TGTGCCAGCAGCTTAGTCGTGTCCTACGGAGGCGCAGATACGCAGTATTTT
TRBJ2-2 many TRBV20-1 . CSASRVPGELFF TGCAGTGCTAGTCGCGTGCCCGGGGAGCTGTTTTTT
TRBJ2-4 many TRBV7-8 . CASSLGTSLTNIQYF TGTGCCAGCAGCTTAGGTACTAGCCTAACGAACATTCAGTACTTC
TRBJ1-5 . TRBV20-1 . CSARDVPGQPQHF TGCAGTGCTAGAGACGTTCCGGGCCAGCCCCAGCATTTT
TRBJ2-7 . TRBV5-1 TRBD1 CASSSDYRGSRYEQYF TGCGCCAGCAGCTCTGACTACAGGGGGTCCCGCTACGAGCAGTACTTC
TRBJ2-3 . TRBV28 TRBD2 CASSPGTRGGTDTQYF TGTGCCAGCAGCCCAGGGACCCGCGGGGGAACAGATACGCAGTATTTT